Following are 31 T cell receptor beta chains from one sample sequenced in a study of T cells in tumors after PD-1 blockade. Sequenced by immunoSEQ multiplex PCR; TCRdb stores in-frame clones only, minus some. This table holds 15,000 or so clones, over 80% found once. Here the sequenced sample was PBMCs, taken after anti-PD-1 treatment. These receptors were obtained from a human donor with basal cell carcinoma.

This chain links TRBV7-9 with TRBJ2-3; D gene unclear. This CDR3 has 12 amino acids. Germline CDR1 and CDR2: SEHNR and FQNEAQ (reference sequence). Between the trimmed V and J ends, which lost 5 bases and 4 bases, there was a span of 7 bases. The CDR3 loop is CASSPQADTQYF. CDR3 coding DNA: TGTGCCAGCAGCCCTCAGGCAGATACGCAGTATTTT.

Comments on this clone: The junction differs from germline at one of its ends, possibly a read error. This specimen includes other DNA sequences encoding the same CDR3. The chain joins TRBV2 to TRBJ2-7, with D possibly matching TRBD1 (6 bases). Looked up from germline, CDR1 is SNHLY and CDR2 is FYNNEI. The CDR3 sequence is 17 residues long. CDR3 in DNA: TGTGCCAGCAGAGCAAATCCCCGGGACAACCGCTCCTATGAGCAGTACTTC. This translates into CASRANPRDNRSYEQYF.

In its sample, this clone was seen once. The rearrangement uses TRBV30 and TRBJ1-1; D is possibly TRBD1 (6 bases). CDR1 and CDR2 from the germline V gene are GTSNPN and SVGIG (reference sequence). This CDR3 is built from 18 residues. V was clipped by 3 bases and J by 9 bases, with 32 bases between them. CDR3 DNA sequence: TGTGCCTGGAGCCCCGGGGACACATTTTTTAAAGCTTTGGGGAAAGCTTTCTTT. Protein sequence: CAWSPGDTFFKALGKAFF.

This sequence joins TRBV18 and TRBJ2-3; the D gene is possibly TRBD2 (5 bases). The V gene lost 1 base and the J gene lost 3 bases, with 8 bases spanning the gap. Germline loops: CDR1 KGHSH, CDR2 LQKENI. This CDR3 region has 14 residues. CDR3 sequence reads: CASSPLDSTDTQYF. The DNA of the CDR3 is TGTGCCAGCTCACCACTGGACTCGACAGATACGCAGTATTTT.

CDR3 amino acids: CASSFKVNTEAFF. The CDR3 DNA reads as TGCGCCAGCAGCTTTAAAGTGAACACTGAAGCTTTCTTT. The chain is built from TRBV5-1 and TRBJ1-1; D not certain. V was pared by 2 bases and J by 0 bases, with 5 bases between. The CDR3 extends over 13 amino acids. The germline CDR1 and CDR2 sequences are SGHRS and YFSETQ.

V usage is TRBV15 and J usage is TRBJ1-2; no firm D call. CDR1 is LNHNV, CDR2 YYDKDF, per germline (reference sequence). Trimming took off 3 bases at V and 4 bases at J, with 12 bases between the two ends. This CDR3 comprises 14 residues. CDR3 amino acids: CATSRETDGYGYTF. The DNA of the CDR3 is TGTGCCACCAGCAGGGAAACAGACGGCTATGGCTACACCTTC.

This clone was found once. V is TRBV5-6 and J is TRBJ2-7; no firm D call. Trimming removed 5 bases from V and 1 base from J, with 19 bases in between. Germline V gene data show CDR1 as SGHDT and CDR2 as YYEEEE. The CDR3 consists of 16 residues. Here the CDR3 reads CASSIEPRSGSYEQYF. The CDR3 bases are TGTGCCAGCAGTATTGAACCCCGATCGGGTTCCTACGAGCAGTACTTC.

V and J are TRBV2 and TRBJ2-7; the D gene is possibly TRBD2 (6 bases). The CDR3 runs 13 residues. Germline CDR1 and CDR2: SNHLY and FYNNEI. V was cut by 4 bases and J by 3 bases, with 10 bases left in between. The CDR3 DNA follows: TGTGCCAGCAGTGGACTAGTCGGCTACGAGCAGTACTTC. Encoded protein: CASSGLVGYEQYF.

This chain links TRBV5-1 with TRBJ1-2; D is perhaps TRBD1 (5 bases). Trimming took off 0 bases at V and 0 bases at J, with 9 bases between the two ends. The V gene's germline CDR1 is SGHRS and CDR2 YFSETQ. The CDR3 is 15 amino acids. DNA for the CDR3: TGCGCCAGCAGCTTGGGACAGACAGCTAACTATGGCTACACCTTC. Amino acids: CASSLGQTANYGYTF.

This chain joins TRBV7-9 and TRBJ1-4, with 9 bases identical to TRBD1. V lost 5 bases, J lost 3 bases, and 7 bases stayed unmatched. Germline CDR1 reads SEHNR; CDR2 reads FQNEAQ (reference sequence). This CDR3 region has 16 residues. The CDR3 is CASSQDRGRANEKLFF. The DNA for the CDR3 is TGTGCCAGCAGCCAGGACAGGGGTAGGGCTAATGAAAAACTGTTTTTT.

This chain's CDR3 is CASSIGRVPRDGELFF. As DNA, the CDR3 is TGTGCCAGTAGTATCGGGAGGGTTCCCCGGGACGGGGAGCTGTTTTTT. The V call is TRBV19, the J call TRBJ2-2; TRBD2 agrees at 8 bases. Germline V gives CDR1 LNHDA, CDR2 SQIVND (reference sequence). CDR3 size: 16 residues. With 3 bases clipped from V and 7 bases from J, the junction kept 10 bases outside the gene matches.

V is TRBV19 and J is TRBJ1-1; 9 positions match TRBD1. The V gene end was trimmed by 7 bases and the J gene end by 8 bases; junction bases not matched to a gene: 11. The CDR3 sequence is 14 residues long. CDR1 and CDR2 (germline): LNHDA, SQIVND (reference sequence). CDR3 DNA sequence: TGTGCCAGTAAGGTACAGGGGGCGAGTGTCGAAGCTTTCTTT. Its translation is CASKVQGASVEAFF.

The chain uses TRBV9 and TRBJ2-3; D is possibly TRBD1 or TRBD2 (6 bases each). From germline, CDR1 is SGDLS and CDR2 YYNGEE. Trimming left V 0 bases short and J 0 bases short, with 14 bases between. This CDR3 has 17 amino acids. The CDR3 DNA sequence: TGTGCCAGCAGCGTAGGATTCGGGGGCGGGAGCACAGATACGCAGTATTTT. This codes for CASSVGFGGGSTDTQYF.

The J gene is TRBJ1-5, the V gene TRBV6-5, with 8 bases fitting TRBD1. The V gene's germline CDR1 is MNHEY and CDR2 SVGAGI. The CDR3 loop spans 15 amino acids. With V trimmed by 6 bases and J by 3 bases, 7 bases remained unmatched. In DNA form, the CDR3 reads TGTGCCAGCAGATTGTCAGGGGGCGTCAATCAGCCCCAGCATTTT. Its translation is CASRLSGGVNQPQHF.

The chain joins TRBV7-9 to TRBJ2-1; D is possibly TRBD1 (5 bases). The CDR3 consists of 13 residues. Trimming took 4 bases from V and 10 from J, leaving 14 bases between them. Germline CDR1 is SEHNR and CDR2 is FQNEAQ (reference sequence). CDR3 protein: CASSSLGAGEQFF. The DNA of the CDR3 is TGTGCCAGCAGCTCCCTAGGGGCCGGGGAGCAGTTCTTC.

J is TRBJ2-1 and V is TRBV6-1, with 11 bases lining up with TRBD2. The CDR3 length is 17 residues. Germline values: CDR1 MNHNS, CDR2 SASEGT. The V and J ends lost 4 bases and 5 bases, in that order; junction bases with no gene match: 10. The CDR3 here is CASSATSGAGADNEQFF. The CDR3 DNA is TGTGCCAGCAGTGCGACTAGCGGGGCAGGAGCGGACAATGAGCAGTTCTTC.

This chain joins TRBV30 and TRBJ1-1; possibly TRBD1 for D (5 bases). Per the germline V gene, CDR1 is GTSNPN and CDR2 is SVGIG (reference sequence). This CDR3 is 13 amino acids long. With 3 bases removed from V and 1 base from J, the gap between germline ends came to 9 bases. The CDR3 region has the DNA TGTGCCTGGAGCCGGGGGAGGAACACTGAAGCTTTCTTT. Translated, it gives CAWSRGRNTEAFF.

This chain links TRBV9 with TRBJ2-7; possible D gene TRBD2, 6 bases. The germline gives CDR1 SGDLS, CDR2 YYNGEE. Trimming removed 3 bases from V and 2 bases from J, with 15 bases in between. The CDR3 has 15 residues. CDR3 DNA sequence: TGTGCCAGCAGCGCGGGGAGGAGGGGAGCCTACGAGCAGTACTTC. It specifies CASSAGRRGAYEQYF.

This clone was seen just once. The chain carries TRBV28 and TRBJ2-7, with D possibly being TRBD1 or TRBD2 (5 bases each). V lost 3 bases to trimming and J lost 4 bases, with 16 bases between them. The CDR3 is 15 amino acids. CDR1 and CDR2 from the germline V gene are MDHEN and SYDVKM. CDR3 DNA: TGTGCCAGCAGTTTCGGGGCGGCGTGGGGATACGAGCAGTACTTC. It translates to CASSFGAAWGYEQYF.

The chain has TRBV5-1 and TRBJ1-2; perhaps TRBD1 as D (6 bases). With 7 bases removed from V and 8 bases from J, the gap between germline ends came to 21 bases. The CDR3 covers 14 residues. CDR1 is SGHRS, CDR2 YFSETQ, per germline. The CDR3 region is CASGSGARDMGYTF. DNA of the CDR3: TGCGCCAGCGGGTCGGGGGCAAGAGACATGGGCTACACCTTC.

The chain couples TRBV14 to TRBJ2-7; D is possibly TRBD2 (5 bases). The germline V and J ends were trimmed by 6 bases and 3 bases, with 15 bases remaining between them. CDR1 and CDR2 from the germline V gene are SGHDN and FVKESK. The CDR3 loop spans 14 amino acids. CDR3 sequence reads: CASSTRIQSYEQYF. The CDR3 DNA sequence: TGTGCCAGCAGTACTAGAATACAGAGCTACGAGCAGTACTTC.

This sequence joins TRBV6-6 and TRBJ2-7; 7 bases fit TRBD2. Unmatched junction bases numbered 11, after V lost 8 bases and J lost 1 base. In germline, CDR1 is MNHNY, CDR2 SVGAGI (reference sequence). CDR3 length: 15 amino acids. In nucleotides, the CDR3 is TGTGCCAGCCGCGGAAGAAGCGGGGATTCCTACGAGCAGTACTTC. Translation: CASRGRSGDSYEQYF.

The chain uses TRBV5-4 and TRBJ1-4; a weak D match, TRBD1 (5 bases). Trimming took 0 bases from V and 8 from J, leaving 11 bases between them. CDR3 length equals 14 residues. CDR1 is SGHNT and CDR2 is YYREEE in the germline V gene (reference sequence). In DNA, the CDR3 is TGTGCCAGCAGCTTGGGGCAGGGCGGGGAAAAACTGTTTTTT. It encodes CASSLGQGGEKLFF.

The gene calls are TRBV10-1 and TRBJ2-5, with D maybe TRBD2 (6 bases). V gave up 6 bases and J gave up 5 bases, with 16 bases separating them. The CDR3 consists of 14 residues. Germline assignment: CDR1 WNHNN and CDR2 SYGVQD (reference sequence). CDR3 nucleotide sequence: TGCGCCAGCAGCCCAAGCGGAGGGCGGGAGACCCAGTACTTC. Protein sequence: CASSPSGGRETQYF.

The CDR3 loop reads CAWSVGTTGTGELFF. The CDR3 DNA sequence: TGTGCCTGGAGTGTGGGGACGACAGGCACCGGGGAGCTGTTTTTT. V is TRBV30 and J is TRBJ2-2; D might be TRBD1 (6 bases). V was clipped by 0 bases and J by 4 bases, with 12 bases between them. CDR3 length equals 15 residues. Germline assignment: CDR1 GTSNPN and CDR2 SVGIG (reference sequence).

This clone was seen a handful of times. The chain combines TRBV18 with TRBJ1-3, with 10 bases matching TRBD1. Per germline, CDR1 KGHSH and CDR2 LQKENI. The CDR3 has 17 residues. V lost 3 bases, J lost 0 bases, and 5 bases stayed unmatched. CDR3 residues: CASSPWTGGFSGNTIYF. In nucleotides, the CDR3 is TGTGCCAGCTCACCGTGGACAGGGGGGTTCTCTGGAAACACCATATATTTT.

In DNA, the CDR3 is TGCAGCGTTAGCGGGGTTTACTATGGCTACACCTTC. As protein: CSVSGVYYGYTF. The chain is built from TRBV29-1 and TRBJ1-2, with unresolved D. The CDR3 has 12 amino acids. V gave up 5 bases and J gave up 3 bases, with 10 bases separating them. In germline, CDR1 is SQVTM, CDR2 ANQGSEA.

The chain joins TRBV6-2 or TRBV6-3 to TRBJ1-1; D is undetermined. Trimming took 6 bases from V and 4 from J, leaving 24 bases between them. CDR3 length equals 17 residues. Per germline, CDR1 MNHEY and CDR2 SVGEGT. CDR3 coding DNA: TGTGCCAGCAGCCCCGCTCTCTCGAGGAGGGCGCCCACTGAAGCTTTCTTT. It yields the protein CASSPALSRRAPTEAFF.

This clone was detected only a few times. The rearrangement uses TRBV27 and TRBJ1-6; 11 nucleotides agree with TRBD1. This CDR3 is 17 amino acids long. With V trimmed by 5 bases and J by 7 bases, 10 bases remained unmatched. Germline V gene sequence: CDR1 MNHEY, CDR2 SMNVEV (reference sequence). The CDR3 here is CASSLTRTGGVNSPLHF. In nucleotides, the CDR3 is TGTGCCAGCAGTCTTACCCGGACAGGGGGCGTAAATTCACCCCTCCACTTT.

This clone was seen a single time. The J gene is TRBJ1-5, the V gene TRBV28; no reliable D call. The CDR3 runs to 14 residues. V shed 5 bases and J shed 0 bases, with 8 bases lying between them. Germline V gene lookup returns CDR1 MDHEN and CDR2 SYDVKM. This CDR3 reads CASSRGYSNQPQHF. The CDR3 region has the DNA TGTGCCAGCAGTAGAGGTTATAGCAATCAGCCCCAGCATTTT.

The chain's CDR3 is CASSLTTGGTDTQYF. For the CDR3, the DNA is TGTGCCAGTAGTCTAACGACAGGGGGCACAGATACGCAGTATTTT. The rearrangement links TRBV19 to TRBJ2-3, with 8 positions matching TRBD1. This CDR3 is 15 amino acids long. The germline CDR1 and CDR2 sequences are LNHDA and SQIVND (reference sequence). Trimming removed 5 bases from V and 1 base from J; junction bases left unmatched: 5. Based on the CDR3 plus reference TRBV19 and TRBJ2-3, the full variable domain is DGGITQSPKYLFRKEGQNVTLSCEQNLNHDAMYWYRQDPGQGLRLIYYSQIVNDFQKGDIAEGYSVSREKKESFPLTVTSAQKNPTAFYLCASSLTTGGTDTQYFGPGTRLTVL.